The rows below give T cell receptor beta chains drawn from one sample of a study of blood T cell repertoires in COVID-19. Produced via immunoSEQ multiplex PCR; TCRdb's table is partial and in-frame only. Of fewer than 250,000 clones in the sample, roughly 88% were seen once. The sample was PBMCs or T cells enriched from blood (not recorded which). These receptors were obtained from a woman aged 45 to 65 who had recovered from COVID-19. Each CDR3 is given with its conserved first and last residue. D genes are given only for firm matches. A row's size may be missing; if present it is once, few, many or a size class.

TRBV3-1/TRBV3-2	TRBJ1-3	.	.	CASSQGFFSSGNTIYF	TGTGCCAGCAGCCAAGGTTTCTTCAGCTCTGGAAACACCATATATTTT
TRBV6-5	TRBJ2-3	.	.	CASSYLGTDTQYF	TGTGCCAGCAGTTACCTGGGGACTGATACGCAGTATTTT
TRBV9	TRBJ1-3	once	.	CASSVSRQYSGNTIYF	TGTGCCAGCAGCGTAAGTCGACAGTACTCTGGAAACACCATATATTTT
TRBV4-2	TRBJ1-4	.	.	CASSLSSWGQNEKLFF	TGTGCCAGCAGCCTCTCCAGCTGGGGGCAGAATGAAAAACTGTTTTTT
TRBV5-1	TRBJ2-7	.	TRBD2	CATQAGEQYF	TGCGCCACCCAGGCGGGAGAACAGTACTTC
TRBV14	TRBJ1-6	.	TRBD1	CASSRQGANSPLHF	TGTGCCAGCAGTCGACAGGGGGCAAATTCACCCCTCCACTTT
TRBV30	TRBJ1-6	.	TRBD1	CAWGRQGPSPLHF	TGTGCCTGGGGGCGACAGGGTCCTTCACCCCTCCACTTT
TRBV27	TRBJ1-2	.	TRBD1	CASSLSRDRTGGYTF	TGTGCCAGCAGTTTATCCAGGGACAGAACCGGTGGCTACACCTTC
TRBV18	TRBJ1-5	.	TRBD1	CASSPRTGSQPQHF	TGTGCCAGCTCACCCCGGACAGGGAGTCAGCCCCAGCATTTT
TRBV20-1	TRBJ1-2	.	.	CSVRTAYGYTF	TGCAGTGTACGGACAGCCTATGGCTACACCTTC
TRBV5-5	TRBJ1-2	.	.	CASSLAGGGHYGYTF	TGTGCCAGCAGCTTGGCTGGGGGGGGACACTATGGCTACACCTTC
TRBV13	TRBJ2-5	.	.	CASSLERVQETQYF	TGTGCCAGCAGCTTAGAGAGGGTACAAGAGACCCAGTACTTC
TRBV24-1	TRBJ2-2	.	TRBD2	CATSAIGTSLAGELFF	TGTGCCACCAGTGCCATAGGGACTAGTCTGGCCGGGGAGCTGTTTTTT
TRBV12-3/TRBV12-4	TRBJ1-4	.	TRBD1	CASSGDRVGKLFF	TGTGCCAGCAGTGGGGACAGGGTTGGAAAACTGTTTTTT
TRBV4-3	TRBJ2-5	.	.	CASSQGGAGTIQETQYF	TGCGCCAGCAGCCAAGGGGGAGCGGGCACCATCCAAGAGACCCAGTACTTC
TRBV27	TRBJ2-1	.	TRBD2	CASAASGRTFLNNEQFF	TGTGCCAGCGCTGCTAGCGGGAGGACCTTCCTGAACAATGAGCAGTTCTTC
TRBV27	TRBJ2-6	once	.	CASSQFTAGATGANVLTF	TGTGCCAGCAGTCAGTTTACGGCGGGGGCAACTGGGGCCAACGTCCTGACTTTC
TRBV14	TRBJ2-1	once	TRBD2	CASRSSGASYNEQFF	TGTGCCAGCAGATCGAGCGGGGCTTCCTACAATGAGCAGTTCTTC
TRBV7-2	TRBJ2-5	.	.	CASSTLTGQETQYF	TGTGCCAGCAGCACCCTTACAGGTCAAGAGACCCAGTACTTC
TRBV21-1	TRBJ2-7	.	.	CASSPLRTSGMSYEQYF	TGTGCCAGCAGCCCCCTGAGGACTAGCGGGATGTCCTACGAGCAGTACTTC
TRBV2	TRBJ2-3	.	TRBD1	CASRGQSTADTQYF	TGTGCCAGCAGGGGACAGTCAACGGCGGATACGCAGTATTTT
TRBV4-2	TRBJ1-6	.	.	CASSQNRRDYYNSPLHF	TGTGCCAGCAGCCAGAACCGCAGGGACTATTATAATTCACCCCTCCACTTT
TRBV28	TRBJ2-3	.	.	CASRILRVNTDTQYF	TGTGCCAGCAGAATACTCAGGGTGAACACAGATACGCAGTATTTT
TRBV6-6	TRBJ1-2	.	.	CASSYSPSNYGYTF	TGTGCCAGCAGTTACTCGCCCAGTAACTATGGCTACACCTTC
TRBV28	TRBJ1-6	.	.	CASRKGTTSSSPLHF	TGTGCCAGCAGGAAGGGGACAACAAGTTCCTCACCCCTCCACTTT
TRBV13	TRBJ1-2	.	.	CASRQGGNYGYTF	TGTGCCAGCAGGCAGGGAGGGAACTATGGCTACACCTTC
TRBV5-1	TRBJ1-2	.	.	CASSHTSPGSGYTF	TGCGCCAGCAGCCACACTAGCCCGGGTTCCGGCTACACCTTC
TRBV4-1	TRBJ1-1	.	TRBD1	CASSRPFPGQSEAFF	TGCGCCAGCAGCCGACCCTTTCCGGGACAGAGTGAAGCTTTCTTT
TRBV5-6	TRBJ2-3	.	TRBD2	CASSETSGAPDTQYF	TGTGCCAGCAGCGAGACTAGCGGGGCTCCGGATACGCAGTATTTT
TRBV9	TRBJ1-2	.	.	CASSGRRPSF	TGTGCCAGCAGCGGCCGACGGCCTAGCTTC
TRBV2	TRBJ2-6	.	TRBD1	CASRFRDRGFSGANVLTF	TGTGCCAGCAGATTTAGGGACAGGGGATTCTCTGGGGCCAACGTCCTGACTTTC